This T cell receptor (beta chain) was sequenced in a study of tumor-infiltrating lymphocytes in primary liver carcinoma. CDR3 size: 20 residues. Germline values: CDR1 SGHAT, CDR2 FQNNGV. On this clonotype itself: At one boundary the junction diverges from the germline segment, which might be a read error.

Unsorted bulk tissue (about 18-32 mg) underwent RNA and DNA co-extraction. Making TCR beta cDNA involved approximately 0.5 ug total RNA and a constant-region primer. Generation of the TCR beta libraries relied on three nested multiplex PCR rounds using slightly modified ARM-PCR. Researchers ran the first two PCR rounds for roughly 11 cycles each with TRBV1-TRBV30 forward primers and a C-beta reverse primer. One entry per CDR3 protein, called by TCRdb with MiXCR from the multiplex PCR reads. The sample holds around 100,000 distinct CDR3 sequences; approximately 68% are singletons and the top ten take 9% to 10%.

The receptor comes from a woman in her fifties or sixties with primary liver carcinoma and hepatitis B virus infection. The chain carries TRBV11-2 and TRBJ2-3; possible D gene TRBD2, 5 bases. Specimen: liver tumor tissue from sampling region 5. Stated subset: tumor region T5, tumor centre. CDR3 sequence (DNA): TGTGTCAGCAGCTTAGATCTAAGTGGGTTAGTGGGAGAAGGGATAGATTCGCAGTATTTT. It translates to CVSSLDLSGLVGEGIDSQYF.